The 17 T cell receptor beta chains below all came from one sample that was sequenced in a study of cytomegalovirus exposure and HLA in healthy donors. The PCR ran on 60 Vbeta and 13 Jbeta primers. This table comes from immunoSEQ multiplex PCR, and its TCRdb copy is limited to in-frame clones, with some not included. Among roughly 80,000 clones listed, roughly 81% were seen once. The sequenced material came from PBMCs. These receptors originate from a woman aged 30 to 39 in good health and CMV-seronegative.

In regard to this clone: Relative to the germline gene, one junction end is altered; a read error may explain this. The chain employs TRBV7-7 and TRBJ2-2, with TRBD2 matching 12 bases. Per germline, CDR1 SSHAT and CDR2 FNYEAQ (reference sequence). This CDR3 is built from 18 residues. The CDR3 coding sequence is TGTGCTAGCAGCTTATCTAGCGGGAGGGCCTGGGACACCGGGGAGCTGTTTTTT. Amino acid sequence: CASSLSSGRAWDTGELFF.

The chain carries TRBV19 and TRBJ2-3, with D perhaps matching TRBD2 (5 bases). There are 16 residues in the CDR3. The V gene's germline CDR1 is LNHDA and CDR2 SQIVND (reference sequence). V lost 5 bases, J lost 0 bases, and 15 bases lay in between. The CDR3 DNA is TGTGCCAGTAGTCGTCTCCGGGGTGCTAGCACAGATACGCAGTATTTT. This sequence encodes CASSRLRGASTDTQYF.

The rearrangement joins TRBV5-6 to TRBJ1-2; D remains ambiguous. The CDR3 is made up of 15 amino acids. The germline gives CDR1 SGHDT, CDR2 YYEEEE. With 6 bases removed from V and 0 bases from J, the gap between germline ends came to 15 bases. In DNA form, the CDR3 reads TGTGCCAGCACCTGGCGTGATGCGGCTAACTATGGCTACACCTTC. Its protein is CASTWRDAANYGYTF.

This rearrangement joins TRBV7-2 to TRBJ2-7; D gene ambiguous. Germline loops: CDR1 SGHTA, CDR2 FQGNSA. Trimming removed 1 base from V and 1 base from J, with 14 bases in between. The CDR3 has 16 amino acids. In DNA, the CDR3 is TGTGCCAGCAGCTTAGTCGGAACAGTGATTTCCTACGAGCAGTACTTC. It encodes CASSLVGTVISYEQYF.

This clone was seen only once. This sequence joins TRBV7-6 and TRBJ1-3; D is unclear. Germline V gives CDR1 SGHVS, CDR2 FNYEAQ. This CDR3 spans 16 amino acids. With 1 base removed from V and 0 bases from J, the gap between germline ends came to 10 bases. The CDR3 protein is CASSLGFLASGNTIYF. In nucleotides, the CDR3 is TGTGCCAGCAGCTTAGGATTCCTAGCCTCTGGAAACACCATATATTTT.

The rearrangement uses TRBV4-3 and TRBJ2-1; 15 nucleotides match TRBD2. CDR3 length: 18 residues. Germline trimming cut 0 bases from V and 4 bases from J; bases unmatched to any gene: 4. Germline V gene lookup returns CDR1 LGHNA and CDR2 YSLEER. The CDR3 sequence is CASSQEDGLAGGYNEQFF. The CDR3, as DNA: TGCGCCAGCAGCCAAGAAGATGGACTAGCGGGAGGGTACAATGAGCAGTTCTTC.

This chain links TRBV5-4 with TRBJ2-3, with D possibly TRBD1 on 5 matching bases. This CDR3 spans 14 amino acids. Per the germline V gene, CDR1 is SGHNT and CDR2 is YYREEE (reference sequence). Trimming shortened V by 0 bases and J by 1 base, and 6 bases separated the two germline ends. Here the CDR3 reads CASSLARGTDTQYF. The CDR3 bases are TGTGCCAGCAGCTTGGCCAGGGGCACAGATACGCAGTATTTT.

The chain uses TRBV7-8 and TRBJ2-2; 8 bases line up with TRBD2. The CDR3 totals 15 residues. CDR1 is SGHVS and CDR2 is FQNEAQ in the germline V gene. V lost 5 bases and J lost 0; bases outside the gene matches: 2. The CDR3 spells CASSPTSANTGELFF. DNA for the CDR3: TGTGCCAGCAGCCCGACTAGCGCGAACACCGGGGAGCTGTTTTTT.

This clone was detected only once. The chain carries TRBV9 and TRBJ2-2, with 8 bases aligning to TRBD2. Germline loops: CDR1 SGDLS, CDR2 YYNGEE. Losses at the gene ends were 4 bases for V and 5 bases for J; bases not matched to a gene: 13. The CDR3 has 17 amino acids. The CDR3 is CASSPNGGRSGTGELFF. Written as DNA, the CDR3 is TGTGCCAGCAGCCCCAACGGCGGGAGGAGTGGGACCGGGGAGCTGTTTTTT.

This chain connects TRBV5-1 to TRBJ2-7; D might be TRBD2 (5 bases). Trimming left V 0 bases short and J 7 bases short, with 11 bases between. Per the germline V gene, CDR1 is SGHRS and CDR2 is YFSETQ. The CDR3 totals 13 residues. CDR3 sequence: CASSLGRPGEQYF. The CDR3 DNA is TGCGCCAGCAGCTTGGGTCGTCCGGGGGAGCAGTACTTC.

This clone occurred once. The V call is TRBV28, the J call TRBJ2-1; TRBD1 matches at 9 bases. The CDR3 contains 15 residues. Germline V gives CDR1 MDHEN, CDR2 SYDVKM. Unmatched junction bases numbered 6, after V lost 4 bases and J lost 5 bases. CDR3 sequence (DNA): TGTGCCAGCAGTTCACCGGGACAGGGCAACAATGAGCAGTTCTTC. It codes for CASSSPGQGNNEQFF.

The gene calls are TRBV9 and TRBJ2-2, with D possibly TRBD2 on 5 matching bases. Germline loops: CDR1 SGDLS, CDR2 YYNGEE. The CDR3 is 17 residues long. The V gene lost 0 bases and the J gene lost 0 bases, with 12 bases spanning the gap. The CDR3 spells CASSVGGHIPNTGELFF. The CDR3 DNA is TGTGCCAGCAGCGTAGGCGGGCACATCCCGAACACCGGGGAGCTGTTTTTT.

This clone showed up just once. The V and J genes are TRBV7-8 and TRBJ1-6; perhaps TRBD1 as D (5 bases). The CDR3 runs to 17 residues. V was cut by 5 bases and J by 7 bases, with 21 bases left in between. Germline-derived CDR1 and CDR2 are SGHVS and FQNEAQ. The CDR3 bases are TGTGCCAGCAGCCCCGTTGGTCGTGGGGCCCAAAATTCACCCCTCCACTTT. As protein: CASSPVGRGAQNSPLHF.

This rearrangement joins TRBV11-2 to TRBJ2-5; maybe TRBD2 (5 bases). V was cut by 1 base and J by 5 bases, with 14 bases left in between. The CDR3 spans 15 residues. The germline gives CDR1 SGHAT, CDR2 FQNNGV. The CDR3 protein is CASSLVMVGVETQYF. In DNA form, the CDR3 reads TGTGCCAGCAGCTTAGTTATGGTGGGAGTGGAGACCCAGTACTTC. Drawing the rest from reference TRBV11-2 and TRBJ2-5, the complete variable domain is EAGVAQSPRYKIIEKRQSVAFWCNPISGHATLYWYQQILGQGPKLLIQFQNNGVVDDSQLPKDRFSAERLKGVDSTLKIQPAKLEDSAVYLCASSLVMVGVETQYFGPGTRLLVL.

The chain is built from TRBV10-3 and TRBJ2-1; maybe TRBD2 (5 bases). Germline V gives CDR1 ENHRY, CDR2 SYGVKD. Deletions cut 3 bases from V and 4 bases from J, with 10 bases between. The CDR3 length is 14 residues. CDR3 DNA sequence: TGTGCCATCAGTGAATGGAGCGGTTACAATGAGCAGTTCTTC. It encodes CAISEWSGYNEQFF.

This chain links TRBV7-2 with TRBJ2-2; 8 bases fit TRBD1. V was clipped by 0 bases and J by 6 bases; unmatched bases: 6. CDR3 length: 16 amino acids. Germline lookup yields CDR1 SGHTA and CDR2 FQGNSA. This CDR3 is CASSLAVQGASGELFF. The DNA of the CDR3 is TGTGCCAGCAGCTTAGCGGTCCAGGGGGCTTCCGGGGAGCTGTTTTTT.

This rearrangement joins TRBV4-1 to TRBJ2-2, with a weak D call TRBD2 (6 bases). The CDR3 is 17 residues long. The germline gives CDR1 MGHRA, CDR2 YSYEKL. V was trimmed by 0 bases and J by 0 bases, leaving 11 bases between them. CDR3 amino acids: CASSQEWRGSNTGELFF. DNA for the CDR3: TGCGCCAGCAGCCAAGAATGGAGGGGCTCGAACACCGGGGAGCTGTTTTTT.